The clone carrying this T cell receptor beta chain was detected only a few times. The germline CDR1 and CDR2 sequences are SGHVS and FNYEAQ. The CDR3 spans 13 residues. V dropped 4 bases and J dropped 4; count of bases not matched to a gene: 3. TCRdb used MiXCR to reprocess the 5' RACE reads, holding one entry per CDR3 protein. Of 170,000 or so distinct CDR3 sequences in the sample, roughly a fifth were seen once. This specimen belongs to a study of T-cell memory formation after mild COVID-19. This chain uses TRBV7-6 with TRBJ1-1; 7 nucleotides agree with TRBD1. The sequence was collected from an adult woman who had mild COVID-19 (a few samples of this study predate the infection). Cell type and time point are not known. The sample consisted of PBMCs or a T cell subset sorted from them (not recorded which). The CDR3 DNA reads TGTGCCAGCAGCTCAGGGGGGTCCACTGAAGCTTTCTTT. It codes for CASSSGGSTEAFF.